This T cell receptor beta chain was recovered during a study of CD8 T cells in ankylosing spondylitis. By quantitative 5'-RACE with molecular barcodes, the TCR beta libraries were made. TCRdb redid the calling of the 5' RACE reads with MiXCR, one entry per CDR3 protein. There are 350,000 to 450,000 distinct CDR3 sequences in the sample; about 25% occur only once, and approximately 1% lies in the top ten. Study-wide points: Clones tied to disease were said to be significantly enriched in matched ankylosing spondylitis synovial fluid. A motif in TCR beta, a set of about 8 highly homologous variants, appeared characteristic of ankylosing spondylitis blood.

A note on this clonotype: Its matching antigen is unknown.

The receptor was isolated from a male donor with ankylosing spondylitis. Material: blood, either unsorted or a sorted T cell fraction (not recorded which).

CDR3 region: CASSLAVLVTSNTEAFF. The CDR3 nucleotides are TGCGCCAGCAGCTTGGCCGTCTTGGTCACCTCGAACACTGAAGCTTTCTTT. The rearrangement uses TRBV5-1 and TRBJ1-1; D not certain. V dropped 0 bases and J dropped 1 base, with 16 bases sitting between them. The germline gives CDR1 SGHRS, CDR2 YFSETQ. CDR3 length equals 17 residues.